This T cell receptor beta chain is drawn from a study of graft-versus-host responses after intestinal transplantation. Study overall: Recipients were all induced with anti-thymocyte globulin, then given tacrolimus and steroids for 2 to 3 years. General study findings and limits: Individuals carrying graft-donor T cell macrochimerism showed high graft-versus-host to host-versus-graft clonal ratios in allografts.

Profiled with immunoSEQ multiplex PCR; TCRdb holds only in-frame clones, not every one. There are approximately 88,000 clones in the sample; 85% to 95% occur only once, and roughly 0.17% lies in the top ten. CDR3 length equals 12 residues. V was shortened by 3 bases and J by 4 bases, with 4 bases between the two germline ends. Germline V gives CDR1 MNHNS, CDR2 SASEGT. As for this clone: No antigen is known for it.

This clonotype was obtained from a human donor who was the organ donor for an intestinal transplant. The specimen was unstimulated CD4+ T cells sorted from spleen or lymph node cells, collected before transplant. The rearrangement joins TRBV6-1 to TRBJ1-5, with D uncertain. The CDR3 sequence is CASSEGNQPQHF. CDR3 coding DNA: TGTGCCAGCAGTGAGGGAAATCAGCCCCAGCATTTT.